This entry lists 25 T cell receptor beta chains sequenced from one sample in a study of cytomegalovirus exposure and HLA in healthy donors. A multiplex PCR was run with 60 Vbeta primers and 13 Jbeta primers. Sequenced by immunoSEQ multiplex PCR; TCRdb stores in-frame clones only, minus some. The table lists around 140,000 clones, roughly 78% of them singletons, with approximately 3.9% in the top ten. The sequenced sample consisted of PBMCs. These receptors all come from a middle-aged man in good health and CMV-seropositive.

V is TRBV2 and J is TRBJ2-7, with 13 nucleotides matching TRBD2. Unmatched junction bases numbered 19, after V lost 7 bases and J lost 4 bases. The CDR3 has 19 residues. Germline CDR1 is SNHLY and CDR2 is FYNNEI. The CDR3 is CASTRSGTGGTSGTYEQYF. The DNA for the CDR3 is TGTGCCAGCACCCGCTCCGGGACCGGGGGGACTAGCGGGACATACGAGCAGTACTTC.

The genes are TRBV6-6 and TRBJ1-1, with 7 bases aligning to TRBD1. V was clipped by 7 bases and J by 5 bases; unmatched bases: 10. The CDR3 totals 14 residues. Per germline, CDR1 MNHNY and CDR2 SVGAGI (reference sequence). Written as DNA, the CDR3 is TGTGCCAGCACCAAGAGACAGGGTGAGACTGAAGCTTTCTTT. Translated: CASTKRQGETEAFF.

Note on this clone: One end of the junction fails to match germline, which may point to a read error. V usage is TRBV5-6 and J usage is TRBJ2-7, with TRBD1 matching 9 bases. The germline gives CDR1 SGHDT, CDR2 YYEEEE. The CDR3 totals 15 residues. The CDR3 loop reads CVSSSRDRAYWEQYF. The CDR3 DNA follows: TGTGTCAGCAGCAGCCGGGACAGGGCGTACTGGGAGCAGTACTTC. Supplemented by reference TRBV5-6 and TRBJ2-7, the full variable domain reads DAGVTQSPTHLIKTRGQQVTLRCSPKSGHDTVSWYQQALGQGPQFIFQYYEEEERQRGNFPDRFSGHQFPNYSSELNVNALLLGDSALYLCVSSSRDRAYWEQYFGPGTRLTVT.

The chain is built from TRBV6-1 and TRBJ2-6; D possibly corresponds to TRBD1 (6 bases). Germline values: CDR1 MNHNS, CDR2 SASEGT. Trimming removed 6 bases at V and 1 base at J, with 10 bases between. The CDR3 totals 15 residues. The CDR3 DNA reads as TGTGCCAGCAGGTCACAGGGTTCTGGGGCCAACGTCCTGACTTTC. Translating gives CASRSQGSGANVLTF.

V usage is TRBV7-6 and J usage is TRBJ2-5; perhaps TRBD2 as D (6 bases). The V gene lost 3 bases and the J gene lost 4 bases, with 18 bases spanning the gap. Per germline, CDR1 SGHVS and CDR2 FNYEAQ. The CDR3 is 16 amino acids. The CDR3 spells CASSFTIGSVRETQYF. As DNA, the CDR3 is TGTGCCAGCAGCTTTACTATCGGGAGTGTTCGAGAGACCCAGTACTTC. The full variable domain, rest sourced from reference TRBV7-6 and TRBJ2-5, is GAGVSQSPRYKVTKRGQDVALRCDPISGHVSLYWYRQALGQGPEFLTYFNYEAQQDKSGLPNDRFSAERPEGSISTLTIQRTEQRDSAMYRCASSFTIGSVRETQYFGPGTRLLVL.

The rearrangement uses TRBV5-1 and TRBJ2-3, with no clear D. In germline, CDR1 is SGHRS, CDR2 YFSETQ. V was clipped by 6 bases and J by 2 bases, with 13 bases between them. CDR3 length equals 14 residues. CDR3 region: CASMPPEATDTQYF. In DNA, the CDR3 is TGCGCCAGCATGCCCCCCGAGGCCACAGATACGCAGTATTTT.

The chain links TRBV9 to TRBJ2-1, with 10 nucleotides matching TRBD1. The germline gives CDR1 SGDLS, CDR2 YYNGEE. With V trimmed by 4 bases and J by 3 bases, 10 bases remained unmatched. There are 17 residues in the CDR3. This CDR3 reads CASSPRYGQGGYNEQFF. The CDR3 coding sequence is TGTGCCAGCAGCCCCCGTTACGGACAGGGGGGCTACAATGAGCAGTTCTTC. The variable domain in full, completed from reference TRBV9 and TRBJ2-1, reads DSGVTQTPKHLITATGQRVTLRCSPRSGDLSVYWYQQSLDQGLQFLIQYYNGEERAKGNILERFSAQQFPDLHSELNLSSLELGDSALYFCASSPRYGQGGYNEQFFGPGTRLTVL.

The CDR3 protein is CASSESKPGEELFF. CDR3 coding DNA: TGCGCCAGCAGTGAGTCGAAACCGGGGGAAGAACTGTTTTTT. V is TRBV10-2 and J is TRBJ1-4; possibly TRBD1 for D (5 bases). The CDR3 is 14 amino acids. Trimming took 0 bases from V and 12 from J, leaving 14 bases between them. Germline V CDR1 and CDR2: WSHSY, SAAADI.

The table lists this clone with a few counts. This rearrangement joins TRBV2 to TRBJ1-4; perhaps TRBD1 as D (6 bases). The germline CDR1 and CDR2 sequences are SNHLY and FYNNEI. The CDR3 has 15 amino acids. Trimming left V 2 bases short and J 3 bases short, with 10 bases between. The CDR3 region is CASSEQGRANEKLFF. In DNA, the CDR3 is TGTGCCAGCAGTGAACAGGGGAGGGCTAATGAAAAACTGTTTTTT.

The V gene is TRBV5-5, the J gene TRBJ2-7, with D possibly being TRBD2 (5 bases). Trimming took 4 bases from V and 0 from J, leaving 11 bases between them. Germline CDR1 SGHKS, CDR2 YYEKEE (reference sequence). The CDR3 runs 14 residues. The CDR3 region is CASSSGSSSYEQYF. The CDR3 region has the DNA TGTGCCAGCAGCAGCGGTTCAAGCTCCTACGAGCAGTACTTC.

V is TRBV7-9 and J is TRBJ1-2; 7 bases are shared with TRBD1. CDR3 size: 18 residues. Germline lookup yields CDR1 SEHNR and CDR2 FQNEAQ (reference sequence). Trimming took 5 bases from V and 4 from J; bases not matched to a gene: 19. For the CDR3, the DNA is TGTGCCAGCAGCCAGCTTAGCGGAAGACAGGGCCTATCCTATGGCTACACCTTC. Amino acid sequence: CASSQLSGRQGLSYGYTF.

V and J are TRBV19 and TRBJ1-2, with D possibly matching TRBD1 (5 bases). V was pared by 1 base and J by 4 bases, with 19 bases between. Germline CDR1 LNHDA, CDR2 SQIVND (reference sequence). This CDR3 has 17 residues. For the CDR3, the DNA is TGTGCCAGTAGTATAGGGGGGGGGAGGTATTCCCTCTATGGCTACACCTTC. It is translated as CASSIGGGRYSLYGYTF.

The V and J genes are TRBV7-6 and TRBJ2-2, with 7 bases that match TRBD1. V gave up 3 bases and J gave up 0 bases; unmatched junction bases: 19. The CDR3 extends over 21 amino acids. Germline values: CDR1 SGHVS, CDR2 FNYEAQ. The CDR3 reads CASSFRGRGQLNPSNTGELFF. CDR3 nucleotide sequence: TGTGCCAGCAGCTTCCGTGGCCGGGGACAGCTCAACCCATCGAACACCGGGGAGCTGTTTTTT. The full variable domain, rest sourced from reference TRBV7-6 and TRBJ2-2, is GAGVSQSPRYKVTKRGQDVALRCDPISGHVSLYWYRQALGQGPEFLTYFNYEAQQDKSGLPNDRFSAERPEGSISTLTIQRTEQRDSAMYRCASSFRGRGQLNPSNTGELFFGEGSRLTVL.

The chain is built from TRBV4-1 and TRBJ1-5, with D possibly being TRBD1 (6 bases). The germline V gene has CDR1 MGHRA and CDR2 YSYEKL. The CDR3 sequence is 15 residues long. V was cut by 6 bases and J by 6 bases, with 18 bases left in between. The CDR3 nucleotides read TGCGCCAGCAGGGAGGGGGGGGTCTCAAGTCAGCCCCAGCATTTT. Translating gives CASREGGVSSQPQHF.

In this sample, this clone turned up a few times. In DNA, the CDR3 is TGCAGCGTCGCCAAGGACAGCGTGTTTGAGGCTTTCTTT. This gives the protein CSVAKDSVFEAFF. The chain employs TRBV29-1 and TRBJ1-1; possible D gene TRBD1, 6 bases. Germline CDR1 is SQVTM and CDR2 is ANQGSEA. The CDR3 is 13 residues long. The V end was cut by 6 bases, the J end by 11 bases, with 22 bases between.

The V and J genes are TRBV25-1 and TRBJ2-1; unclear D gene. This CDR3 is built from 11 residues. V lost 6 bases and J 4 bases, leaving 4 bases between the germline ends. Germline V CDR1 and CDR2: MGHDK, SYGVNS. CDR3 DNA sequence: TGTGCCAGCAGGTCTTACAATGAGCAGTTCTTC. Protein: CASRSYNEQFF.

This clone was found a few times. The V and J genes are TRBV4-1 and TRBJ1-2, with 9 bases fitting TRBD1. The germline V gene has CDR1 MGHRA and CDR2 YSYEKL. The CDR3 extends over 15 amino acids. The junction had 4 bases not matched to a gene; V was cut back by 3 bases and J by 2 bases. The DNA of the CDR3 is TGCGCCAGCAGCCATGCCGGGACAGGGAACTATGGCTACACCTTC. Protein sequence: CASSHAGTGNYGYTF.

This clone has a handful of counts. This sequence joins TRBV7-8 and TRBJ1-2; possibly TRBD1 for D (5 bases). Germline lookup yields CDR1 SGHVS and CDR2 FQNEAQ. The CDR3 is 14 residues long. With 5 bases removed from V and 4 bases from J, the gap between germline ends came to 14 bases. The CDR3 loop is CASSTYATVYGYTF. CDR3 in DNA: TGTGCCAGCAGCACCTATGCGACAGTCTATGGCTACACCTTC.

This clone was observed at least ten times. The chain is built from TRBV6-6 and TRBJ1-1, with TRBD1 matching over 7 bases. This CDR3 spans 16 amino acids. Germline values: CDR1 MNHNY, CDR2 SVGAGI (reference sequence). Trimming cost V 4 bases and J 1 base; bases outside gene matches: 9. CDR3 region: CASSSNGQAGNTEAFF. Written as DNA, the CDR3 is TGTGCCAGCAGTTCCAACGGACAGGCGGGGAACACTGAAGCTTTCTTT.

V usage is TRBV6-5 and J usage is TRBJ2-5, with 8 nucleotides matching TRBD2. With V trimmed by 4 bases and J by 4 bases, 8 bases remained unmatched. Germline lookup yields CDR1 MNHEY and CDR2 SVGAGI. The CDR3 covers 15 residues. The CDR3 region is CASSSHIAGRETQYF. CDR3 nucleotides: TGTGCCAGCAGTTCCCACATAGCGGGGCGAGAGACCCAGTACTTC.

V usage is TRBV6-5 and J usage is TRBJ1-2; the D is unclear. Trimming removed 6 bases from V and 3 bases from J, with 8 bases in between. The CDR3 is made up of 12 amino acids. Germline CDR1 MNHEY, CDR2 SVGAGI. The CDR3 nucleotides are TGTGCCAGCAGAAGCCGGGACTATGGCTACACCTTC. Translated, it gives CASRSRDYGYTF.

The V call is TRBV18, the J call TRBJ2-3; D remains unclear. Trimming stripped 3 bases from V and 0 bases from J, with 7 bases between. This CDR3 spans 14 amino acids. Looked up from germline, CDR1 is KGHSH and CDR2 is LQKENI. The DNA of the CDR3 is TGTGCCAGCTCACCCGGTCTGAGCACAGATACGCAGTATTTT. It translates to CASSPGLSTDTQYF.

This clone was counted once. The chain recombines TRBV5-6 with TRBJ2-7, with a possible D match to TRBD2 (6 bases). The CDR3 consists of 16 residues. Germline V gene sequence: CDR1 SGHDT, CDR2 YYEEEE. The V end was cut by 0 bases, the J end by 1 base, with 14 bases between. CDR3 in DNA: TGTGCCAGCAGCTTGGCCGGTAGCGGACCATCCTACGAGCAGTACTTC. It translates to CASSLAGSGPSYEQYF.

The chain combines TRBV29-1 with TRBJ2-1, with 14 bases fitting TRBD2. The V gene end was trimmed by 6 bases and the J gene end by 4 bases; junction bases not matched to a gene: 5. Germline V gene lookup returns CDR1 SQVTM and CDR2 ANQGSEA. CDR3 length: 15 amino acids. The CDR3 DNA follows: TGCAGCGTAGGGACTAGCGGGGGCGATTACAATGAGCAGTTCTTC. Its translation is CSVGTSGGDYNEQFF.

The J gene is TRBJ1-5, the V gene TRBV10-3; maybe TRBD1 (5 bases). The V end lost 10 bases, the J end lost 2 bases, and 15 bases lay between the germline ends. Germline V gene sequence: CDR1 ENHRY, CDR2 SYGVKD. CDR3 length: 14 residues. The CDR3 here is CATAGNSGNQPQHF. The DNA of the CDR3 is TGTGCCACCGCAGGGAATTCCGGCAATCAGCCCCAGCATTTT.